The T cell receptor beta chain under discussion was sequenced for a study of T cell responses to AZD1222 COVID-19 vaccine. Whole-study findings and limits: Clonal diversity may have been underestimated, and the donors were mostly white British, with more females than males. The span of vaccine-associated CD4 TCRs extended across spike, with dominance at 160-218 and 743-854. Repertoires were obtained solely post-peak T cell response.

Produced via immunoSEQ multiplex PCR; TCRdb's table is partial and in-frame only. The sample has 100,000 or so clones; approximately 87% are singletons. Of note for this clone: Antigen: not known.

The sequences come from peripheral blood, collected on day 0 of AZD1222 vaccination. This receptor was obtained from an adult in good health.

CDR3 amino acids: CASSQDVDRESEAFF. DNA of the CDR3: TGTGCCAGCAGCCAAGACGTGGACAGGGAGTCTGAAGCTTTCTTT. The chain couples TRBV4-2 to TRBJ1-1; 8 bases match TRBD1. Germline V CDR1 and CDR2: LGHNA, YNFKEQ. Unmatched junction bases numbered 6, after V lost 0 bases and J lost 6 bases. CDR3 length equals 15 residues.